This T cell receptor (beta chain) stems from a study of tumor-infiltrating T cells and Merkel cell polyomavirus. Study summary: The study examined CD8+ T cells specific for the Merkel cell polyomavirus KLL epitope. Study outcomes and limitations: Only one viral epitope was studied, missing other Merkel cell polyomavirus epitopes. Only one public clonotype, shared by two patients, appeared among approximately 400 sequences.

Assay used: immunoSEQ multiplex PCR; TCRdb lists only in-frame clones, some missing. The data contain around 25,000 clones, 87% of them seen just once; the ten biggest clones take up roughly 2.7%. Immunohistochemistry showed robust Merkel cell polyomavirus Large T antigen staining in every patient's tumor. All patients were Caucasian, median age around 61, range about 45 to 85. Lymph node tumors were analyzed for patients with unknown primaries presenting with nodal disease or insufficient primary tissue. The ends were cut back, 6 bases at V and 3 bases at J, with 11 bases in the middle. The CDR3 is 13 residues long. Germline CDR1 MNHNS, CDR2 SASEGT. As for this clone: Its antigen is not identified.

Sequencing was done on a sample of lymph node tissue. The chain joins TRBV6-1 to TRBJ1-1, with unresolved D. The source of this sequence is a man aged 50 to 59 with Merkel cell carcinoma. In nucleotides, the CDR3 is TGTGCCAGCAGCCGGGTCTGGGACACTGAAGCTTTCTTT. Translated, it gives CASSRVWDTEAFF.